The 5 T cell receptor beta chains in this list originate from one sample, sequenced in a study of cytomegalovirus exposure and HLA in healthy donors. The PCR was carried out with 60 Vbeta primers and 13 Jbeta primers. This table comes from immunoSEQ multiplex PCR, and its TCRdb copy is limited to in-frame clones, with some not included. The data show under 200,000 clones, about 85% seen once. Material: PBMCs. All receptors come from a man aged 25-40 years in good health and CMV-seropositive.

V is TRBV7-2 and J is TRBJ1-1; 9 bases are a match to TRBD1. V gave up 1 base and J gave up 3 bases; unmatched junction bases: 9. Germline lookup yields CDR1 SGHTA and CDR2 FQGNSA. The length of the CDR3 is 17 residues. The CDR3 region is CASSLVGTGRTHTEAFF. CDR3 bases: TGTGCCAGCAGCTTAGTCGGGACAGGGAGGACGCACACTGAAGCTTTCTTT.

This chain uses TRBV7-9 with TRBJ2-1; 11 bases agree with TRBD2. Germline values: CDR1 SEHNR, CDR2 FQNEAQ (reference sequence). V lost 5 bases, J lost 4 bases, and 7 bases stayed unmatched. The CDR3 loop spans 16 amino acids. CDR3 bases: TGTGCCAGCAGCCTCCCTCCTAGCGGGGGGTACAATGAGCAGTTCTTC. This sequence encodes CASSLPPSGGYNEQFF.

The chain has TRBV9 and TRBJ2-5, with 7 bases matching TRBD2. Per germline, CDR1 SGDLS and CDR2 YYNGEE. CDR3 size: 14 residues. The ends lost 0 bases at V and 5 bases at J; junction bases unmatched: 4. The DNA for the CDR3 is TGTGCCAGCAGCGTAGGAGCGGGAACTGAGACCCAGTACTTC. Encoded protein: CASSVGAGTETQYF.

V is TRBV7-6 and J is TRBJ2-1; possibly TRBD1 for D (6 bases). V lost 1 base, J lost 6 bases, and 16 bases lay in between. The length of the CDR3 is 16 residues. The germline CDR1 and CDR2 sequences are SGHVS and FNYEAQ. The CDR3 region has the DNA TGTGCCAGCAGCTTAGGGTGGGGGTTAGGGGGCAATGAGCAGTTCTTC. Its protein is CASSLGWGLGGNEQFF.

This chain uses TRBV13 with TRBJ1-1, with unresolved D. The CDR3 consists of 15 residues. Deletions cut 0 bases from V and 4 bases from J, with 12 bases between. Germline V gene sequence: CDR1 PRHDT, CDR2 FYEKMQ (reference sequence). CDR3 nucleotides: TGTGCCAGCAGCTTAGGGGTTCTGGAGAGCACTGAAGCTTTCTTT. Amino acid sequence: CASSLGVLESTEAFF.